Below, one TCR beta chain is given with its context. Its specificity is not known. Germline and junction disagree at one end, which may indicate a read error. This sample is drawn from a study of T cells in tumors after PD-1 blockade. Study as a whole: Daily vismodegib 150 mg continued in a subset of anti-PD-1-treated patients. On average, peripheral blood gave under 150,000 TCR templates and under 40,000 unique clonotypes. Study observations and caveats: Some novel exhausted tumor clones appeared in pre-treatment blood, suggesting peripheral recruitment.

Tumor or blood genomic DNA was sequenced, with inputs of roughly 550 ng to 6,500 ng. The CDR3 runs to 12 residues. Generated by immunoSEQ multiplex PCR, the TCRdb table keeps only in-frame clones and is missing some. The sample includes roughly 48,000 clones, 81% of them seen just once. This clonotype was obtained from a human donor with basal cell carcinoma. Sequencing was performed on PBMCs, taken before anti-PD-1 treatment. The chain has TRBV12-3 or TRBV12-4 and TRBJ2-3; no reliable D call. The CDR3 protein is CASSLSRDTQYF. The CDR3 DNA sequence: TGTGCCAGCAGTTTGAGCAGAGATACGCAGTATTTT.